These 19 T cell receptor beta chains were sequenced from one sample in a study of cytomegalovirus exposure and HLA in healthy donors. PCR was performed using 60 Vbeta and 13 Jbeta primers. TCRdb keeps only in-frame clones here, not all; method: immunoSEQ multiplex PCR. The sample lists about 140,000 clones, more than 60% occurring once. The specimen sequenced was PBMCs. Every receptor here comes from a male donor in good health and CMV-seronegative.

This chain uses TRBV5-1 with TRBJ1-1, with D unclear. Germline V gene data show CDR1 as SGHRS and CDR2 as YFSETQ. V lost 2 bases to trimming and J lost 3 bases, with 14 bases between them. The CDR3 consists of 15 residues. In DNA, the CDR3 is TGCGCCAGCAGCTTTGAGAGGGATAAGGACACTGAAGCTTTCTTT. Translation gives CASSFERDKDTEAFF.

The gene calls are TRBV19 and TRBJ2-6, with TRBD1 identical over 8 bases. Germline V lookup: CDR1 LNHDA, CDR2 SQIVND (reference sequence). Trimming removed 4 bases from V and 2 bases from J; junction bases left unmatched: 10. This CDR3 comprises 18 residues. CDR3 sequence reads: CASSTGQGLWAGANVLTF. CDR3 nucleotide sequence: TGTGCCAGTAGTACAGGACAGGGTTTATGGGCTGGGGCCAACGTCCTGACTTTC.

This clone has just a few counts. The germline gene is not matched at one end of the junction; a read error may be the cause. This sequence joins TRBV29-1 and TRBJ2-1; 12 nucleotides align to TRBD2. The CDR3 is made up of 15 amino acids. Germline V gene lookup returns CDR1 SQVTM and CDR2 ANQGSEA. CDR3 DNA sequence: TGCCGCGTTGTGACCCTAGCGGGAGGGTGGAATGAGCAGTTCTTC. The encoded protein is CRVVTLAGGWNEQFF.

DNA of the CDR3: TGTGCCAGTAGTAATCGGGCAGGGGGGAACTATGGCTACACCTTC. Translated, it gives CASSNRAGGNYGYTF. The rearrangement links TRBV19 to TRBJ1-2; 7 nucleotides agree with TRBD1. V shed 4 bases and J 2 bases; nucleotides not matched to a gene: 7. Germline-derived CDR1 and CDR2 are LNHDA and SQIVND (reference sequence). This CDR3 is built from 15 residues.

The CDR3 bases are TGTGCCAGCAGCCACAGGGCACAAAATTCACCCCTCCACTTT. Translation: CASSHRAQNSPLHF. The chain joins TRBV14 to TRBJ1-6; maybe TRBD1 (5 bases). The V end was cut by 3 bases, the J end by 7 bases, with 10 bases between. Germline values: CDR1 SGHDN, CDR2 FVKESK. The CDR3 runs 14 residues.

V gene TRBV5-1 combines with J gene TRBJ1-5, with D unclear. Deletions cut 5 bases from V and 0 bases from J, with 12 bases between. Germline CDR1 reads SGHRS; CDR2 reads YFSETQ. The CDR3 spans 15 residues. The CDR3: CASREGTFSNQPQHF. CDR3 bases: TGCGCCAGCAGAGAGGGTACTTTTAGCAATCAGCCCCAGCATTTT.

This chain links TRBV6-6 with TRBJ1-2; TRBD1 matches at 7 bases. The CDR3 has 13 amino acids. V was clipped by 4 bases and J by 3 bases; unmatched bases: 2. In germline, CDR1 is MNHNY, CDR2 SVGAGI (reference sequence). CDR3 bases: TGTGCCAGCAGTTTAACAGGGGACTATGGCTACACCTTC. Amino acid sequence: CASSLTGDYGYTF.

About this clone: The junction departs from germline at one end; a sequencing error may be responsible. CDR3 sequence reads: CASSFFFRGALNEQFF. CDR3 coding DNA: TGTGCTAGCAGCTTTTTTTTCCGGGGGGCTCTCAATGAGCAGTTCTTC. This sequence joins TRBV7-7 and TRBJ2-1, with a possible D match to TRBD2 (7 bases). This CDR3 region has 16 residues. Germline V gene data show CDR1 as SSHAT and CDR2 as FNYEAQ (reference sequence).

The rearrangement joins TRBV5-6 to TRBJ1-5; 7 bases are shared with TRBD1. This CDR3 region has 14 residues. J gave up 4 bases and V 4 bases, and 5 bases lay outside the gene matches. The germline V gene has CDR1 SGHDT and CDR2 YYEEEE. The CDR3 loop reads CASSLGQVNQPQHF. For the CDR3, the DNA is TGTGCCAGCAGCCTCGGACAGGTTAATCAGCCCCAGCATTTT.

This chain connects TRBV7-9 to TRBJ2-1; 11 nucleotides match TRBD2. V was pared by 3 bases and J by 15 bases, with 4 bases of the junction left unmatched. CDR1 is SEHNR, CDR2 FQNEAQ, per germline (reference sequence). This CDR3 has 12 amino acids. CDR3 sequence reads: CASSLPGLAGFF. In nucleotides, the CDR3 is TGTGCCAGCAGCTTGCCAGGACTAGCGGGGTTCTTC.

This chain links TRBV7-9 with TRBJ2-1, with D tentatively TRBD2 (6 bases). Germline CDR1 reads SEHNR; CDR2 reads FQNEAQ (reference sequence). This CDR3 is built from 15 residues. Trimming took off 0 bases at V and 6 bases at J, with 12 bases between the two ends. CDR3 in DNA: TGTGCCAGCAGCTTAGCGGACGGGAGTCCCAATGAGCAGTTCTTC. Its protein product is CASSLADGSPNEQFF.

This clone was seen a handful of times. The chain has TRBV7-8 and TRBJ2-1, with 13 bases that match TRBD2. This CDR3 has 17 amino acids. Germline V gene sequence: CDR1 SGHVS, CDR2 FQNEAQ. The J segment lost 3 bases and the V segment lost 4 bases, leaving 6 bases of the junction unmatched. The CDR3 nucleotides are TGTGCCAGCAGCTCCGGGACTAGCGGGAAGCTCTACAATGAGCAGTTCTTC. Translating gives CASSSGTSGKLYNEQFF.

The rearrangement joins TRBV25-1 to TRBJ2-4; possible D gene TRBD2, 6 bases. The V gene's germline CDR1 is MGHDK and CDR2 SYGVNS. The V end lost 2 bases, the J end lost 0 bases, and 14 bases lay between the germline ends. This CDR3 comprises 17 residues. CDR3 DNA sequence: TGTGCCAGCAGTGAAGGCCCCGGACTACTAGCCAAAAACATTCAGTACTTC. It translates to CASSEGPGLLAKNIQYF. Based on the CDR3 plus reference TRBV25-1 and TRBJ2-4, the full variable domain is EADIYQTPRYLVIGTGKKITLECSQTMGHDKMYWYQQDPGMELHLIHYSYGVNSTEKGDLSSESTVSRIRTEHFPLTLESARPSHTSQYLCASSEGPGLLAKNIQYFGAGTRLSVL.

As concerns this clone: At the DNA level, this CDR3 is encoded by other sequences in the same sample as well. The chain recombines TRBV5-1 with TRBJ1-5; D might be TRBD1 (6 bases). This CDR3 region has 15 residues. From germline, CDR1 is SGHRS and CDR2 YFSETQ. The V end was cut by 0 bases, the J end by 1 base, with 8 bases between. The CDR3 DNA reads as TGCGCCAGCAGCTTGGAGGGGGGGAGCAATCAGCCCCAGCATTTT. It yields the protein CASSLEGGSNQPQHF.

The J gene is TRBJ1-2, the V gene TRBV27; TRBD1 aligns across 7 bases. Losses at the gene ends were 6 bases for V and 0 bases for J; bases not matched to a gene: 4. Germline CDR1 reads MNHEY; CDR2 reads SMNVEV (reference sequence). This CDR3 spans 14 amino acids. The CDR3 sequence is CASRLTGPNYGYTF. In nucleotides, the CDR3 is TGTGCCAGCAGGTTGACAGGGCCTAACTATGGCTACACCTTC.

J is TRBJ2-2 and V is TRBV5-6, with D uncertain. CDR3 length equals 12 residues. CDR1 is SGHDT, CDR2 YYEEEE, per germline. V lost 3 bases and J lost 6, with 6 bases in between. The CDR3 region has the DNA TGTGCCAGCAGCTCTAACGCCGGGGAGCTGTTTTTT. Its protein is CASSSNAGELFF.

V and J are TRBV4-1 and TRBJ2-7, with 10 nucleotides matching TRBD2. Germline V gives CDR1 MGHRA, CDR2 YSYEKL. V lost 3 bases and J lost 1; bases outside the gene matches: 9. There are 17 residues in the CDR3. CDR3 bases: TGCGCCAGCAGCCATGGGGGTAGCGGGGGGATGTCCTACGAGCAGTACTTC. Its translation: CASSHGGSGGMSYEQYF.

In DNA form, the CDR3 reads TGTGCCAGCAGTTCCTCGGGGGGAGTTCAGCCCCAGCATTTT. Translating it yields CASSSSGGVQPQHF. The chain recombines TRBV6-5 with TRBJ1-5; tentative D call: TRBD1 (5 bases). This CDR3 region has 14 residues. Germline V CDR1 and CDR2: MNHEY, SVGAGI. The ends were cut back, 4 bases at V and 6 bases at J, with 13 bases in the middle.

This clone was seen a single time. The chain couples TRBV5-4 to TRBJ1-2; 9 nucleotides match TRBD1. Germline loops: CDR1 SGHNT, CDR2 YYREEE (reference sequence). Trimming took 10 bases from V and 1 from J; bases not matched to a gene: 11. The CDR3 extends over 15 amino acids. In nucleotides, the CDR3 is TGTGCCGGAGGACAGGGGCCCCTCTATAACTATGGCTACACCTTC. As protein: CAGGQGPLYNYGYTF. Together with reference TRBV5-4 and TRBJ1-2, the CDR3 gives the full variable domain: ETGVTQSPTHLIKTRGQQVTLRCSSQSGHNTVSWYQQALGQGPQFIFQYYREEENGRGNFPPRFSGLQFPNYSSELNVNALELDDSALYLCAGGQGPLYNYGYTFGSGTRLTVV.